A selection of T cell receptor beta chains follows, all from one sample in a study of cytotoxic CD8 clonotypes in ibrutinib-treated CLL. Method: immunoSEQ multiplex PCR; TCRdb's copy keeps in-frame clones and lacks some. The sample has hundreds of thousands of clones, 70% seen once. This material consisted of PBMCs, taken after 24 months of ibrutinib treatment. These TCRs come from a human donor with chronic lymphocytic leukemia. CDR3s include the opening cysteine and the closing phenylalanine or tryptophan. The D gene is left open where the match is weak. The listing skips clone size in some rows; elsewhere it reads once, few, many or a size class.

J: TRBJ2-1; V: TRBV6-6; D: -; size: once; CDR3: CASSYSRAVVYNEQFF; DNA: TGTGCCAGCAGTTACTCGCGGGCAGTAGTCTACAATGAGCAGTTCTTC
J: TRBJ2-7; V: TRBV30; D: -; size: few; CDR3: CAWSVGLGVYEQYF; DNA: TGTGCCTGGAGTGTGGGGTTAGGGGTCTACGAGCAGTACTTC
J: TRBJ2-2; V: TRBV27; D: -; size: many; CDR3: CAGRGLDTGELFF; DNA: TGTGCCGGCAGGGGACTGGACACCGGGGAGCTGTTTTTT
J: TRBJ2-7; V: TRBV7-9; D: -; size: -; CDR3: CASSSTGLYEQYF; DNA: TGTGCCAGCAGCTCCACGGGACTCTACGAGCAGTACTTC
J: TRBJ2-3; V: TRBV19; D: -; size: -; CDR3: CASSIGTQSTDTQYF; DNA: TGTGCCAGTAGTATCGGGACTCAGAGCACAGATACGCAGTATTTT
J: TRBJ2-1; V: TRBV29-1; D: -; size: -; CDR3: CSVIRKRERNEQFF; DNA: TGCAGCGTAATACGTAAAAGGGAAAGGAATGAGCAGTTCTTC
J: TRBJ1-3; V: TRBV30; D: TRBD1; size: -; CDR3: CAWSQGRGRTGNTIYF; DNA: TGTGCCTGGAGCCAAGGTAGGGGGCGAACTGGAAACACCATATATTTT
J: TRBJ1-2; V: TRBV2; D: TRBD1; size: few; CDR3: CAWVGQGNYGYTF; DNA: TGTGCCTGGGTGGGACAGGGGAACTATGGCTACACCTTC
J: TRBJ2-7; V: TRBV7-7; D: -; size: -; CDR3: CASSLGGPGSYEQYF; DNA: TGTGCTAGCAGCTTAGGGGGGCCCGGGTCTTACGAGCAGTACTTC
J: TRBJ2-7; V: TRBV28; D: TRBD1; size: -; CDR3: CASRVPQGYEQYF; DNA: TGTGCCAGCAGAGTTCCACAGGGGTACGAGCAGTACTTC
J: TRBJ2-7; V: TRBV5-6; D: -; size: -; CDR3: CASSPRTGRLPYEQYF; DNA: TGTGCCAGCAGCCCCAGAACAGGGCGTTTACCCTACGAGCAGTACTTC
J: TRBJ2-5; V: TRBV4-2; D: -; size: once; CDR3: CASSQDAEKETQYF; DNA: TGTGCCAGCAGCCAAGATGCCGAGAAAGAGACCCAGTACTTC
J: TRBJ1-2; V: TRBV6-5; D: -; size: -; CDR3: CASSYTRGGDGYTF; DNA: TGTGCCAGCAGTTACACCCGGGGGGGAGATGGCTACACCTTC
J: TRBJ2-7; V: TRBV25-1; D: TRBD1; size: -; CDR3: CASKPGTAYEQYF; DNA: TGTGCCAGCAAACCCGGGACAGCCTACGAGCAGTACTTC
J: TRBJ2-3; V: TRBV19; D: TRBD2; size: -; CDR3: CASSIGNSGDTDTQYF; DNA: TGTGCCAGTAGTATTGGGAATAGCGGGGACACAGATACGCAGTATTTT
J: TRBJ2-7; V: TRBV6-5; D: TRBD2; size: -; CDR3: CASSYLAGGYEQYF; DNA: TGTGCCAGCAGTTACTTGGCGGGAGGGTACGAGCAGTACTTC
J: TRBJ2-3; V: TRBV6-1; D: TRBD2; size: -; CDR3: CASSEVGLGAGTITPSTDTQYF; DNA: TGTGCCAGCAGTGAAGTAGGGCTAGGGGCCGGGACTATCACCCCTTCCACAGATACGCAGTATTTT
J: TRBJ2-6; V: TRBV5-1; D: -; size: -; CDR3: CASSRGPLGPGANVLTF; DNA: TGCGCCAGCAGCCGAGGACCTCTGGGCCCTGGGGCCAACGTCCTGACTTTC
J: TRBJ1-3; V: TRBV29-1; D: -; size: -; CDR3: CSVTPTRDTIYF; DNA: TGCAGCGTCACCCCGACCCGGGACACCATATATTTT
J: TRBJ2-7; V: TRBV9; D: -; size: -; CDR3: CASSGSWFDEQYF; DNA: TGTGCCAGCAGCGGAAGCTGGTTCGACGAGCAGTACTTC
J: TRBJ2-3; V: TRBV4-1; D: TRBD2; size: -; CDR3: CASTGLGGTNTDTQYF; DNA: TGCGCCAGTACGGGTCTCGGGGGGACGAACACAGATACGCAGTATTTT
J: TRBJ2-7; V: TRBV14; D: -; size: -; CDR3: CASSQVSSTYEQYF; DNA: TGTGCCAGCAGCCAAGTTTCAAGTACCTACGAGCAGTACTTC
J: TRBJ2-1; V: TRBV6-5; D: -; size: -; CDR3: CASSRTVYNEQFF; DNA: TGTGCCAGCAGTCGGACCGTGTACAATGAGCAGTTCTTC
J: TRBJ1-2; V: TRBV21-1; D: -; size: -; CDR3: CASSKDSGAAYGYTF; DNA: TGTGCCAGCAGCAAAGACTCAGGGGCGGCTTATGGCTACACCTTC
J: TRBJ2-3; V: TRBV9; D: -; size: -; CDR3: CASSVGVRFTDTQYF; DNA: TGTGCCAGCAGCGTAGGTGTAAGGTTCACAGATACGCAGTATTTT
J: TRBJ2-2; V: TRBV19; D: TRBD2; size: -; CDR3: CAAASPGLAGPITGELFF; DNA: TGTGCCGCCGCCTCACCGGGACTAGCGGGTCCAATCACCGGGGAGCTGTTTTTT
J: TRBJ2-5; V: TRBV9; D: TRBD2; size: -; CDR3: CASSWGASGSKETQYF; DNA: TGTGCCAGCAGCTGGGGGGCTAGCGGGAGTAAAGAGACCCAGTACTTC